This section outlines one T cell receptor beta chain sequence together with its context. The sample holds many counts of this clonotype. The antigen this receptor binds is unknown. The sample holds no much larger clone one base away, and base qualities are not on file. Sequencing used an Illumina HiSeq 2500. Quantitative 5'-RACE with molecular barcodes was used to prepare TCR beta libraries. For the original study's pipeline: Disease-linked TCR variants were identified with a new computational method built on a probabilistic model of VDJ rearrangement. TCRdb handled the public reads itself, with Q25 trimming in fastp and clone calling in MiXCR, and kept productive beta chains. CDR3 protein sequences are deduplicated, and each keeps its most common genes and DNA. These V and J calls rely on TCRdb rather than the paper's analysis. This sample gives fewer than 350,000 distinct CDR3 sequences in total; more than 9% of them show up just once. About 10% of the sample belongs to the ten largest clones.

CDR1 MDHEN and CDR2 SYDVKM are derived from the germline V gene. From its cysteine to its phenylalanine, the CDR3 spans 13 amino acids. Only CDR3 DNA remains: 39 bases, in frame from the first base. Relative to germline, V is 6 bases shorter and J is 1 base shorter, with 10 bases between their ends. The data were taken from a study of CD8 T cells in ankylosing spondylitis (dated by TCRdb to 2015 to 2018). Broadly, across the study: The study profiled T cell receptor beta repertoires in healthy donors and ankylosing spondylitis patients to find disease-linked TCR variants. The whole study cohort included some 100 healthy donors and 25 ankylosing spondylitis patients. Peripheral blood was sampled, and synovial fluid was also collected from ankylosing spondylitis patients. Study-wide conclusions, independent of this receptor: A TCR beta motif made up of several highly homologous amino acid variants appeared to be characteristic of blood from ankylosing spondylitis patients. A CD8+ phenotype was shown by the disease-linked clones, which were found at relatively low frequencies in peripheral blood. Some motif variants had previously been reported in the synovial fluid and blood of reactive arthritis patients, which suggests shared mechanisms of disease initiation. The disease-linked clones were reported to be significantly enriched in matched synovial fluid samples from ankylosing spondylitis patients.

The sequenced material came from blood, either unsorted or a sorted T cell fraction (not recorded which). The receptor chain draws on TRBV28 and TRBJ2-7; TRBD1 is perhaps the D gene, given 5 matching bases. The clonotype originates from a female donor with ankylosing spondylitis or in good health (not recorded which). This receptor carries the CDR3 CASREGVSYEQYF. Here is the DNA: TGTGCCAGCAGAGAAGGGGTTTCCTACGAGCAGTACTTC.